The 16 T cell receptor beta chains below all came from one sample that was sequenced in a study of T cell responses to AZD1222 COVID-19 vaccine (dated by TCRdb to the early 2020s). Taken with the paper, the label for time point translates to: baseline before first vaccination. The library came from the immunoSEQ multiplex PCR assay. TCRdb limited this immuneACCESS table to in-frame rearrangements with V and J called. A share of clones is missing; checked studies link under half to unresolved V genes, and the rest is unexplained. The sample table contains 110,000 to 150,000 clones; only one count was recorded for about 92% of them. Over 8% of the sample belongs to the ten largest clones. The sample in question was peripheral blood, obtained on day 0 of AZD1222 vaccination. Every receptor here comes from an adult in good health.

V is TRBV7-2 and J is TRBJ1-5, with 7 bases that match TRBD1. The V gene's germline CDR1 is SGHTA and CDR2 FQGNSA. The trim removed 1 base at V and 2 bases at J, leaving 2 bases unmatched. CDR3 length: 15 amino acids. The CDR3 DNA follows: TGTGCCAGCAGCTTAGAGACAGGGCGCAATCAGCCCCAGCATTTT. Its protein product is CASSLETGRNQPQHF.

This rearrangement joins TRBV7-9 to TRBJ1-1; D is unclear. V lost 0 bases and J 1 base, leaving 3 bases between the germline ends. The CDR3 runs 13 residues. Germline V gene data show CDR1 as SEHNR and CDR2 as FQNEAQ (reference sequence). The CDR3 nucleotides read TGTGCCAGCAGCTTAGCGACGAACACTGAAGCTTTCTTT. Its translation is CASSLATNTEAFF.

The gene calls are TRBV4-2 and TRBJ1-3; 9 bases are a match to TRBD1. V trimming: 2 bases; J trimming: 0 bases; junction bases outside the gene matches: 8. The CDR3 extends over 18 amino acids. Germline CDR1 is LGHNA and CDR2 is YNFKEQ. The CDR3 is CASSQPSGTGFSGNTIYF. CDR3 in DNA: TGTGCCAGCAGCCAACCCTCCGGGACAGGGTTCTCTGGAAACACCATATATTTT.

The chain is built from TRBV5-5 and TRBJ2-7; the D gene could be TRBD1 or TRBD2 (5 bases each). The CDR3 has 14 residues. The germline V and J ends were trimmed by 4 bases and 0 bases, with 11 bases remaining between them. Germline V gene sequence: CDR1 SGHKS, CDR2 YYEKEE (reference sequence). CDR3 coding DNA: TGTGCCAGCAGCCCTGAGGGGAGCTCCTACGAGCAGTACTTC. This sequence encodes CASSPEGSSYEQYF.

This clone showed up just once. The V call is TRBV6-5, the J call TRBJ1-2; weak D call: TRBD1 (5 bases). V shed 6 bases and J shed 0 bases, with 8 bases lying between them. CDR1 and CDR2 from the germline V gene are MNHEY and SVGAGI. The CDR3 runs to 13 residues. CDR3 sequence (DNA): TGTGCCAGCAGCAGGACATCTAACTATGGCTACACCTTC. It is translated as CASSRTSNYGYTF.

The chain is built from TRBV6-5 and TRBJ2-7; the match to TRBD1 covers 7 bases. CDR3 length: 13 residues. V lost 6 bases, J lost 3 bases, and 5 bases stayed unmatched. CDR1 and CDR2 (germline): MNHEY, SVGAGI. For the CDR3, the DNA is TGTGCCAGCAGCTCAGGACAGGTCTACGAGCAGTACTTC. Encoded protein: CASSSGQVYEQYF.

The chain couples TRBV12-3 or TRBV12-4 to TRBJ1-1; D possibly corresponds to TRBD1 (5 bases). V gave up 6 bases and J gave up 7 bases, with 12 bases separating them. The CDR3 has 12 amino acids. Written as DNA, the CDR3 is TGTGCCAGCAGCTACGGGGGATATGAAGCTTTCTTT. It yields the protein CASSYGGYEAFF.

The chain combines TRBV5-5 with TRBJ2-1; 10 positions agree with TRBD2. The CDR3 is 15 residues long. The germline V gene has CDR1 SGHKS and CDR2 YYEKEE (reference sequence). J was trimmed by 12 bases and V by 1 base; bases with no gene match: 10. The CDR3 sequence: CASSLSQRGGLRQFF. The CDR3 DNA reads TGTGCCAGCAGCTTGTCCCAGCGGGGGGGCCTCAGGCAGTTCTTC.

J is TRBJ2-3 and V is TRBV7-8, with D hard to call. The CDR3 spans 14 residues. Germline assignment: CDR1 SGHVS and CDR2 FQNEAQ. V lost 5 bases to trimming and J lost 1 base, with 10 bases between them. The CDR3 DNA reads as TGTGCCAGCAGCCCTGTAGGCGGCACAGATACGCAGTATTTT. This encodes CASSPVGGTDTQYF.

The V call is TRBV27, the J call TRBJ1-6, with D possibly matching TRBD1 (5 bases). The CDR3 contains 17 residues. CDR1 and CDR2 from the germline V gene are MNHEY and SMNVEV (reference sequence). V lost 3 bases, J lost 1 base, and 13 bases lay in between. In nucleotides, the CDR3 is TGTGCCAGCAGTTTGGAGCGGGGGGGGTCCTATAATTCACCCCTCCACTTT. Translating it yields CASSLERGGSYNSPLHF.

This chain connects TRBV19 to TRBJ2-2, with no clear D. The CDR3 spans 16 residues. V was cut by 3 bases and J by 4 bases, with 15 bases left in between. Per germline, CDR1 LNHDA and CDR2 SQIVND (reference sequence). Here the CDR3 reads CASSMDGSISTGELFF. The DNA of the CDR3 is TGTGCCAGTAGTATGGACGGGTCTATATCCACCGGGGAGCTGTTTTTT.

The CDR3 spells CASSRVLWDTSGGPREQFF. The CDR3 bases are TGTGCCAGCAGCCGGGTATTGTGGGACACTAGCGGGGGGCCGAGGGAGCAGTTCTTC. The chain recombines TRBV14 with TRBJ2-1, with 12 bases that match TRBD2. After removal of 4 bases from V and 10 bases from J, the junction contained 20 bases not matched to a gene. CDR3 size: 19 residues. CDR1 SGHDN and CDR2 FVKESK come from the germline V gene. Complete variable domain (other parts from reference TRBV14 and TRBJ2-1): EAGVTQFPSHSVIEKGQTVTLRCDPISGHDNLYWYRRVMGKEIKFLLHFVKESKQDESGMPNNRFLAERTGGTYSTLKVQPAELEDSGVYFCASSRVLWDTSGGPREQFFGPGTRLTVL.

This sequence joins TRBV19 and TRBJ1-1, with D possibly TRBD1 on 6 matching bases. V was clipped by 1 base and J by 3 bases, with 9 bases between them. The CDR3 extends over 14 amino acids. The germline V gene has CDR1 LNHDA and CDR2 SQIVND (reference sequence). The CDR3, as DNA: TGTGCCAGTAGTATAGTCAAGGGGGACACTGAAGCTTTCTTT. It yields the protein CASSIVKGDTEAFF. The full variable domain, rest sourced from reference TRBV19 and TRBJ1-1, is DGGITQSPKYLFRKEGQNVTLSCEQNLNHDAMYWYRQDPGQGLRLIYYSQIVNDFQKGDIAEGYSVSREKKESFPLTVTSAQKNPTAFYLCASSIVKGDTEAFFGQGTRLTVV.

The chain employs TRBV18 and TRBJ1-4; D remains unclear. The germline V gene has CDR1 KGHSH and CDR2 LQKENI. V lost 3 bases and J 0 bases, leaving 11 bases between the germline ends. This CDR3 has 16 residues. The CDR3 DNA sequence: TGTGCCAGCTCACCCATATCAGGCTCAACTAATGAAAAACTGTTTTTT. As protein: CASSPISGSTNEKLFF. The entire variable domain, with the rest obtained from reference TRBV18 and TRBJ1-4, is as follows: NAGVMQNPRHLVRRRGQEARLRCSPMKGHSHVYWYRQLPEEGLKFMVYLQKENIIDESGMPKERFSAEFPKEGPSILRIQQVVRGDSAAYFCASSPISGSTNEKLFFGSGTQLSVL.

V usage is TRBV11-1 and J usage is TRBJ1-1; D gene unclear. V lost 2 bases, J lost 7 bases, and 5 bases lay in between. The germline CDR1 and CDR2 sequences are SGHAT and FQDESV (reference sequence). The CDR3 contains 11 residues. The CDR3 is CASSLNGEAFF. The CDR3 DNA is TGTGCCAGCAGCTTAAACGGTGAAGCTTTCTTT.

CDR3 loop: CASSRGLEPLPNTEAFF. CDR3 DNA sequence: TGTGCCAGCTCACGGGGGCTTGAACCTTTACCCAACACTGAAGCTTTCTTT. The rearrangement links TRBV18 to TRBJ1-1; D is perhaps TRBD1 (6 bases). Germline V CDR1 and CDR2: KGHSH, LQKENI. V lost 4 bases and J lost 2, with 20 bases in between. This CDR3 is 17 amino acids long.